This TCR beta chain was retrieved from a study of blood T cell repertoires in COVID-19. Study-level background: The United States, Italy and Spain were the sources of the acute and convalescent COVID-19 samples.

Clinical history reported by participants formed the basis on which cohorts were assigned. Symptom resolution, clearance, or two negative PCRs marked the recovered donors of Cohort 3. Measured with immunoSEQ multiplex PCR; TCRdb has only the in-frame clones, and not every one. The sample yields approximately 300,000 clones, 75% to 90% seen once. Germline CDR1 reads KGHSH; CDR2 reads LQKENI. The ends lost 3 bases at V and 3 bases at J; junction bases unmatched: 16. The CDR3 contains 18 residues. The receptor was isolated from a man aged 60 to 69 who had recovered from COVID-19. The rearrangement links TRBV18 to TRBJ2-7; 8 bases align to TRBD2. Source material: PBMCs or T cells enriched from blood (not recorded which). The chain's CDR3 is CASSPPNGGLAGNYEQYF. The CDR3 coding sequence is TGTGCCAGCTCACCTCCGAACGGGGGGCTAGCGGGTAACTACGAGCAGTACTTC.